Included here is one T cell receptor (beta chain) sequence, with context. Its antigen is unidentified. This may be a read error: a much more frequent sequence differs by one nucleotide. The data originate from a study of T-cell reconstitution after alpha-beta-depleted transplantation in children. This CDR3 is built from 15 residues. Between the trimmed V and J ends, which lost 5 bases and 5 bases, there was a span of 16 bases. Germline assignment: CDR1 SSHAT and CDR2 FNYEAQ (reference sequence). Study observations and caveats: T-cell numbers and diversity, one year after transplant, stemmed largely from T cells that were newly produced.

Researchers prepared the TCRbeta library using unique molecular identifiers, the study reports. TCRdb reanalysed the PCR reads using MiXCR and keeps one entry per CDR3 protein. Here the sample spans 200,000 to 250,000 distinct CDR3 sequences, about a tenth being singletons. The chain uses TRBV7-7 and TRBJ2-1; D unresolved. The material was PBMCs, obtained before TCRalphabeta/CD19-depleted stem cell transplant. The source is a child in the first two years of life with acute myeloid leukemia, due to receive a stem cell transplant. The CDR3 DNA reads TGTGCCAGCAGCCCCGATCCCGGAGACCACAATGAGCAGTTCTTC. Protein product: CASSPDPGDHNEQFF.